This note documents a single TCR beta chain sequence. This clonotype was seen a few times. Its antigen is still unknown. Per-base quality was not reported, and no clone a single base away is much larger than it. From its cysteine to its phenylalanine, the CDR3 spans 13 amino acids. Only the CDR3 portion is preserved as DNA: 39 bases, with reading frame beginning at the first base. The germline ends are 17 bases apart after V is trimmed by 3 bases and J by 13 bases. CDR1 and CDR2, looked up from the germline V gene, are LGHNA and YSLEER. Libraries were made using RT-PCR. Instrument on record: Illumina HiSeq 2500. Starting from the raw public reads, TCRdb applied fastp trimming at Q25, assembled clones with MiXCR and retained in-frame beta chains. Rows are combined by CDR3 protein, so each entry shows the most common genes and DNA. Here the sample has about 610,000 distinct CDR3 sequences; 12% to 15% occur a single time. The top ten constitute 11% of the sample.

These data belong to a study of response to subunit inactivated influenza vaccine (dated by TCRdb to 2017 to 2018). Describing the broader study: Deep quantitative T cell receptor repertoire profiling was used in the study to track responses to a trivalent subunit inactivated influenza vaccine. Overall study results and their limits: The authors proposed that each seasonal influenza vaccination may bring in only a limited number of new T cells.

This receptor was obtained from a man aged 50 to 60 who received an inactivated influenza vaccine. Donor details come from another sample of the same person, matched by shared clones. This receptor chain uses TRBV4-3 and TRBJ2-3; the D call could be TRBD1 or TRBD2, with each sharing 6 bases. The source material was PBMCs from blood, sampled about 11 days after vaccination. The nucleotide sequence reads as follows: TGCGCCAGCAGCCAGATGCCGGGGGACAAGAAGTATTTT. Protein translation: CASSQMPGDKKYF.